Below are 31 T cell receptor beta chains sequenced from a single sample in a study of blood T cell repertoires in COVID-19. Generated by immunoSEQ multiplex PCR, the TCRdb table keeps only in-frame clones and is missing some. The sample includes approximately 74,000 clones, more than 85% of them seen just once. The sample was peripheral blood. The origin of the receptors is a woman in her sixties with active COVID-19.

On this clone itself: Within the sample, other DNA sequences also encode this same CDR3. This sequence joins TRBV2 and TRBJ1-1; possible D gene TRBD1, 5 bases. The V gene lost 2 bases and the J gene lost 6 bases, with 16 bases spanning the gap. Looked up from germline, CDR1 is SNHLY and CDR2 is FYNNEI. This CDR3 region has 15 residues. The chain's CDR3 is CASSERGSVRPEAFF. The CDR3 DNA reads as TGTGCCAGCAGTGAAAGGGGCAGTGTTCGTCCTGAAGCTTTCTTT.

The rearrangement uses TRBV19 and TRBJ1-6; D gene uncertain. CDR3 length equals 14 residues. The ends were cut back, 3 bases at V and 12 bases at J, with 15 bases in the middle. Germline values: CDR1 LNHDA, CDR2 SQIVND (reference sequence). The DNA for the CDR3 is TGTGCCAGTAGTATTGACCGCGGCCAAAAACCCCTCCACTTT. Its protein product is CASSIDRGQKPLHF.

This chain links TRBV28 with TRBJ1-5, with a tentative D call TRBD1 (5 bases). Trimming took 7 bases from V and 4 from J, leaving 11 bases between them. The CDR3 consists of 13 residues. Germline V gene data show CDR1 as MDHEN and CDR2 as SYDVKM. The CDR3 is CASMWGRNQPQHF. The DNA of the CDR3 is TGTGCCAGCATGTGGGGCAGGAATCAGCCCCAGCATTTT.

The chain couples TRBV30 to TRBJ2-3; 8 bases agree with TRBD2. V was clipped by 3 bases and J by 0 bases; unmatched bases: 2. Germline CDR1 is GTSNPN and CDR2 is SVGIG (reference sequence). This CDR3 is 14 amino acids long. The CDR3 region has the DNA TGTGCCTGGAGACTAGCGGCTAGCACAGATACGCAGTATTTT. Residues: CAWRLAASTDTQYF.

The chain is built from TRBV2 and TRBJ2-4, with D tentatively TRBD1 (5 bases). CDR3 length: 13 residues. The germline gives CDR1 SNHLY, CDR2 FYNNEI. V gave up 5 bases and J gave up 6 bases, with 11 bases separating them. CDR3 sequence reads: CASSPDSGNIQYF. The CDR3 region has the DNA TGTGCCAGCAGTCCCGACAGTGGAAACATTCAGTACTTC.

CDR3 in amino acids: CASSLGSTGDQPQHF. CDR3 DNA: TGTGCCAGCAGCTTAGGGAGTACAGGGGATCAGCCCCAGCATTTT. The rearrangement joins TRBV7-9 to TRBJ1-5; 7 bases match TRBD1. The germline V gene encodes CDR1 SEHNR and CDR2 FQNEAQ (reference sequence). There are 15 residues in the CDR3. The V and J ends lost 1 base and 5 bases, in that order; junction bases with no gene match: 5.

J is TRBJ2-6 and V is TRBV28; the match to TRBD1 covers 8 bases. Germline V gene sequence: CDR1 MDHEN, CDR2 SYDVKM. The J segment lost 2 bases and the V segment lost 2 bases, leaving 8 bases of the junction unmatched. The CDR3 is made up of 18 amino acids. CDR3 sequence: CASSLRTGRIPGANVLTF. In nucleotides, the CDR3 is TGTGCCAGCAGTTTAAGGACAGGGCGTATCCCTGGGGCCAACGTCCTGACTTTC.

This sequence joins TRBV2 and TRBJ2-7, with 10 bases fitting TRBD1. The CDR3 runs to 15 residues. With V trimmed by 3 bases and J by 4 bases, 6 bases remained unmatched. Germline-derived CDR1 and CDR2 are SNHLY and FYNNEI. The CDR3 reads CASSEEGTGVYEQYF. CDR3 sequence (DNA): TGTGCCAGCAGTGAGGAAGGGACAGGGGTATACGAGCAGTACTTC.

The chain couples TRBV27 to TRBJ1-1; 8 positions agree with TRBD1. The CDR3 is 18 residues long. Trimming at V came to 5 bases and at J to 4 bases, leaving 18 bases not matched to a gene. Germline V gives CDR1 MNHEY, CDR2 SMNVEV (reference sequence). CDR3 residues: CASSPYPPRTGRVTEAFF. CDR3 DNA sequence: TGTGCCAGCAGTCCTTACCCCCCACGGACAGGGCGGGTCACTGAAGCTTTCTTT.

Written as DNA, the CDR3 is TGTGCCAGCAGCTTAGTTGAGAGCACAGATACGCAGTATTTT. Translating it yields CASSLVESTDTQYF. The chain uses TRBV7-9 and TRBJ2-3; D unclear. CDR1 and CDR2 from the germline V gene are SEHNR and FQNEAQ (reference sequence). V was shortened by 1 base and J by 0 bases, with 5 bases between the two germline ends. CDR3 length: 14 residues. The entire variable domain, with the rest obtained from reference TRBV7-9 and TRBJ2-3, is as follows: DTGVSQNPRHKITKRGQNVTFRCDPISEHNRLYWYRQTLGQGPEFLTYFQNEAQLEKSRLLSDRFSAERPKGSFSTLEIQRTEQGDSAMYLCASSLVESTDTQYFGPGTRLTVL.

This clone was counted a single time. The chain uses TRBV2 and TRBJ2-7, with TRBD2 identical over 8 bases. V trimming: 0 bases; J trimming: 3 bases; junction bases outside the gene matches: 7. This CDR3 has 16 amino acids. CDR1 SNHLY and CDR2 FYNNEI come from the germline V gene. In DNA form, the CDR3 reads TGTGCCAGCAGTGAAGCTCTCGCGGGAGGTTTCTACGAGCAGTACTTC. It yields the protein CASSEALAGGFYEQYF.

The chain combines TRBV5-1 with TRBJ2-1, with 9 bases aligning to TRBD2. Germline values: CDR1 SGHRS, CDR2 YFSETQ. V lost 6 bases and J lost 6; bases outside the gene matches: 7. This CDR3 has 14 residues. The DNA for the CDR3 is TGCGCCAGCAAAGAGGTAGCGGGAGCCAATGAGCAGTTCTTC. It yields the protein CASKEVAGANEQFF.

This chain connects TRBV3-1 (or the pseudogene TRBV3-2) to TRBJ2-7, with 11 bases lining up with TRBD2. The J segment lost 1 base and the V segment lost 0 bases, leaving 8 bases of the junction unmatched. The CDR3 contains 18 residues. Germline CDR1 reads LGHDT; CDR2 reads YNNKEL (reference sequence). CDR3 nucleotide sequence: TGTGCCAGCAGCCAAGATAGGCTAGCGGGAGGATTATCCTACGAGCAGTACTTC. Translated, it gives CASSQDRLAGGLSYEQYF.

The chain recombines TRBV6-6 with TRBJ1-6; TRBD1 aligns across 10 bases. This CDR3 has 15 amino acids. Germline lookup yields CDR1 MNHNY and CDR2 SVGAGI (reference sequence). V gave up 6 bases and J gave up 7 bases; unmatched junction bases: 6. The CDR3 sequence is CASRLGTGENSPLHF. CDR3 sequence (DNA): TGTGCCAGCAGACTCGGGACAGGGGAGAATTCACCCCTCCACTTT.

The gene calls are TRBV2 and TRBJ1-1, with D unresolved. CDR1 and CDR2 from the germline V gene are SNHLY and FYNNEI. Trimming left V 6 bases short and J 0 bases short, with 8 bases between. This CDR3 comprises 13 residues. DNA for the CDR3: TGTGCCAGCAGGGCTGAAATGAACACTGAAGCTTTCTTT. It is translated as CASRAEMNTEAFF. Supplemented by reference TRBV2 and TRBJ1-1, the full variable domain reads EPEVTQTPSHQVTQMGQEVILRCVPISNHLYFYWYRQILGQKVEFLVSFYNNEISEKSEIFDDQFSVERPDGSNFTLKIRSTKLEDSAMYFCASRAEMNTEAFFGQGTRLTVV.

The rearrangement joins TRBV6-6 to TRBJ1-6, with D tentatively TRBD1 (6 bases). The V end lost 2 bases, the J end lost 5 bases, and 10 bases lay between the germline ends. This CDR3 comprises 15 residues. From germline, CDR1 is MNHNY and CDR2 SVGAGI (reference sequence). Here the CDR3 reads CASSYRTGNNSPLHF. In DNA form, the CDR3 reads TGTGCCAGCAGTTACCGCACAGGGAATAATTCACCCCTCCACTTT.

This sequence joins TRBV6-4 and TRBJ2-1; 9 bases align to TRBD1. CDR1 is MRHNA and CDR2 is SNTAGT in the germline V gene. This CDR3 region has 15 residues. The J segment lost 1 base and the V segment lost 5 bases, leaving 3 bases of the junction unmatched. In DNA form, the CDR3 reads TGTGCCAGCAGTAGGGGACAGGGTTCCTACAATGAGCAGTTCTTC. Its protein is CASSRGQGSYNEQFF.

This chain uses TRBV5-5 with TRBJ2-1; 12 positions agree with TRBD1. CDR1 is SGHKS, CDR2 YYEKEE, per germline (reference sequence). V lost 5 bases, J lost 12 bases, and 15 bases stayed unmatched. The CDR3 has 16 amino acids. The CDR3 DNA follows: TGTGCCAGCAGGGCCTCGGGACAGGGGGCTTGGTTGGGGCAGTTCTTC. Amino acid sequence: CASRASGQGAWLGQFF.

J is TRBJ2-2 and V is TRBV19; 7 nucleotides agree with TRBD1. This CDR3 spans 13 amino acids. The germline V gene has CDR1 LNHDA and CDR2 SQIVND (reference sequence). Trimming cost V 8 bases and J 6 bases; bases outside gene matches: 6. Here the CDR3 reads CASHTGVSGELFF. The CDR3 DNA reads TGTGCCAGTCATACAGGGGTATCCGGGGAGCTGTTTTTT.

V usage is TRBV5-1 and J usage is TRBJ2-2; D is perhaps TRBD2 (6 bases). V gave up 4 bases and J gave up 7 bases, with 11 bases separating them. Germline V gene sequence: CDR1 SGHRS, CDR2 YFSETQ. This CDR3 contains 13 residues. CDR3 bases: TGCGCCAGCAGCGGGGGAGGTGGCGGGGAGCTGTTTTTT. It translates to CASSGGGGGELFF.

The chain joins TRBV28 to TRBJ2-5; D is possibly TRBD2 (7 bases). V lost 9 bases and J lost 5, with 19 bases in between. From germline, CDR1 is MDHEN and CDR2 SYDVKM. The CDR3 spans 14 residues. CDR3 in DNA: TGTGCCAGTATATCGGCGGGGGCCGGGGAGACCCAGTACTTC. As protein: CASISAGAGETQYF.

The chain is built from TRBV30 and TRBJ1-1; the D is unclear. CDR1 GTSNPN and CDR2 SVGIG come from the germline V gene (reference sequence). This CDR3 spans 12 amino acids. Trimming removed 5 bases at V and 8 bases at J, with 15 bases between. CDR3 sequence: CAWRGRGIEAFF. CDR3 in DNA: TGTGCCTGGCGAGGCCGGGGTATCGAAGCTTTCTTT. Based on the CDR3 plus reference TRBV30 and TRBJ1-1, the full variable domain is SQTIHQWPATLVQPVGSPLSLECTVEGTSNPNLYWYRQAAGRGLQLLFYSVGIGQISSEVPQNLSASRPQDRQFILSSKKLLLSDSGFYLCAWRGRGIEAFFGQGTRLTVV.

This chain joins TRBV30 and TRBJ2-1, with TRBD2 matching 11 bases. Per germline, CDR1 GTSNPN and CDR2 SVGIG (reference sequence). The CDR3 contains 14 residues. V shed 6 bases and J 3 bases; nucleotides not matched to a gene: 4. CDR3 coding DNA: TGTGCCTGCTCCGGGACTAGCGGCTACAATGAGCAGTTCTTC. Encoded protein: CACSGTSGYNEQFF.

The rearrangement links TRBV28 to TRBJ2-5; the match to TRBD2 covers 10 bases. The trim removed 5 bases at V and 12 bases at J, leaving 36 bases unmatched. The CDR3 is made up of 22 amino acids. Germline V gene lookup returns CDR1 MDHEN and CDR2 SYDVKM. For the CDR3, the DNA is TGTGCCAGCAGTCATCTGGGCTTTCGCGGGGGACTAGCGACGGGGGTTAGGCCGATCAAGTACTTC. This encodes CASSHLGFRGGLATGVRPIKYF.

The genes are TRBV19 and TRBJ1-2; no firm D call. Germline-derived CDR1 and CDR2 are LNHDA and SQIVND (reference sequence). The CDR3 is 14 residues long. V lost 8 bases and J 0 bases, leaving 13 bases between the germline ends. This CDR3 reads CASFDGGTNYGYTF. CDR3 bases: TGTGCCAGTTTTGACGGAGGGACTAACTATGGCTACACCTTC.

This rearrangement joins TRBV29-1 to TRBJ2-5, with 7 bases identical to TRBD1. The CDR3 is 14 residues long. The ends lost 6 bases at V and 7 bases at J; junction bases unmatched: 14. CDR1 is SQVTM and CDR2 is ANQGSEA in the germline V gene. The chain's CDR3 is CSVSRGTDTGTQYF. For the CDR3, the DNA is TGCAGCGTGTCAAGAGGGACAGACACCGGGACCCAGTACTTC.

V usage is TRBV10-3 and J usage is TRBJ2-1; 15 bases fit TRBD2. The CDR3 totals 15 residues. V shed 4 bases and J 10 bases; nucleotides not matched to a gene: 5. Germline CDR1 ENHRY, CDR2 SYGVKD. CDR3 region: CAISGTSGRAFEQFF. DNA of the CDR3: TGTGCCATCAGTGGGACTAGCGGGAGGGCCTTCGAGCAGTTCTTC.

This chain joins TRBV19 and TRBJ2-7; tentatively, D is TRBD1 (6 bases). The ends were cut back, 3 bases at V and 4 bases at J, with 7 bases in the middle. The germline V gene has CDR1 LNHDA and CDR2 SQIVND (reference sequence). This CDR3 comprises 12 residues. In DNA form, the CDR3 reads TGTGCCAGTAGTATTGGGACATACGAGCAGTACTTC. Residues: CASSIGTYEQYF.

This chain connects TRBV28 to TRBJ2-3; D remains ambiguous. The ends were cut back, 2 bases at V and 6 bases at J, with 12 bases in the middle. Germline V gene sequence: CDR1 MDHEN, CDR2 SYDVKM. CDR3 length: 14 amino acids. The CDR3 DNA reads TGTGCCAGCAGTTTAAGGTTGACTCCGGATACGCAGTATTTT. It translates to CASSLRLTPDTQYF.

The chain combines TRBV29-1 with TRBJ2-3, with 10 bases fitting TRBD2. The ends lost 5 bases at V and 8 bases at J; junction bases unmatched: 10. CDR1 is SQVTM, CDR2 ANQGSEA, per germline. This CDR3 has 14 amino acids. The CDR3 here is CSVPPSGRRGTQYF. For the CDR3, the DNA is TGCAGCGTTCCCCCTAGCGGGAGAAGAGGTACGCAGTATTTT.

This clone has only one observation. This chain links TRBV10-1 with TRBJ2-4; TRBD2 aligns across 7 bases. Germline values: CDR1 WNHNN, CDR2 SYGVQD (reference sequence). The trim removed 3 bases at V and 0 bases at J, leaving 2 bases unmatched. The CDR3 spans 15 residues. CDR3 amino acids: CASSEGGGAKNIQYF. Here the CDR3 DNA reads TGCGCCAGCAGTGAAGGCGGGGGAGCCAAAAACATTCAGTACTTC.